This T cell receptor beta chain was observed in a study of shared clonotypes between healthy human individuals. Study observations and caveats: Sharing across four donors was highest in naive CD4 (roughly 5%) and lowest in memory CD8 (roughly 0.4%).

The authors distributed each subset's genomic DNA evenly over several immunoSEQ plates. Generated by immunoSEQ multiplex PCR, the TCRdb table keeps only in-frame clones and is missing some. The sample includes about 2.2 million clones, about 93% of them seen just once. CD45RO negativity and positive selection for CCR7 defined naive CD8 cells, a population that excluded terminally differentiated effector memory CD45RA+ cells. The donors were adults (healthy and HIV-negative) with no recent acute infections or vaccinations. Trimming cost V 0 bases and J 5 bases; bases outside gene matches: 3. Germline lookup yields CDR1 MNHNY and CDR2 SVGAGI (reference sequence). The CDR3 is made up of 14 amino acids. About this clone itself: Its antigen is still unknown. Other nucleotide sequences in the sample specify the same CDR3.

The sequencing sample was made of naive CD8+ T cells from PBMCs. The TCR was taken from a man younger than 35 in good health. Some clones in this sample may be carry-over from other donors' samples. V and J are TRBV6-6 and TRBJ1-1; 7 bases are shared with TRBD1. CDR3 sequence (DNA): TGTGCCAGCAGTTACTCGTCAGGGGGGACTGAAGCTTTCTTT. This translates into CASSYSSGGTEAFF.